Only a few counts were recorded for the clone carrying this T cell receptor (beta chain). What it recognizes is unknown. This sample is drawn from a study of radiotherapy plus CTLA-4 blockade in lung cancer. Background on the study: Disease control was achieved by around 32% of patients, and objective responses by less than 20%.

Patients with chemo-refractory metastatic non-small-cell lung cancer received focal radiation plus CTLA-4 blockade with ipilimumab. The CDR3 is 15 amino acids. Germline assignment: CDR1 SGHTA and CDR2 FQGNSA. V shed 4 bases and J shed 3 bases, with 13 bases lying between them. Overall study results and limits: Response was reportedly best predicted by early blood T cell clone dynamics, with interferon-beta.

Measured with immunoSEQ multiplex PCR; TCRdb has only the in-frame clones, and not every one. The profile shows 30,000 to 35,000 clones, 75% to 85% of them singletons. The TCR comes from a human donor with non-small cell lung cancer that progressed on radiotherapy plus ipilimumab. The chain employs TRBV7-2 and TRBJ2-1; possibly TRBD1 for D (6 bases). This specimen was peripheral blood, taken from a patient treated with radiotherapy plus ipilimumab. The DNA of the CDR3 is TGTGCCAGCAGCTCCACCGGGACAAACTACAATGAGCAGTTCTTC. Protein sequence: CASSSTGTNYNEQFF.